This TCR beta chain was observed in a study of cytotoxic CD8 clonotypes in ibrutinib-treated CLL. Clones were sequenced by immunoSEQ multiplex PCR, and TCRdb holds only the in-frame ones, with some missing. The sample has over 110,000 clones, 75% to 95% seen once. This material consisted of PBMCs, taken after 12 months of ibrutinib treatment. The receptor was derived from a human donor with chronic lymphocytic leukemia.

CDR3 coding DNA: TGTGCCAGCAGAGCCGGACAGGGGGCCAAAAACATTCAGTACTTC. It specifies CASRAGQGAKNIQYF. This chain joins TRBV6-5 and TRBJ2-4; 9 bases map to TRBD1. Looked up from germline, CDR1 is MNHEY and CDR2 is SVGAGI. The CDR3 is 15 amino acids. V was pared by 6 bases and J by 1 base, with 4 bases of the junction left unmatched.